A single sample is the source of the 27 T cell receptor beta chains below, sequenced in a study of post-analysis software for immune sequencing data. Whole-study findings and limits: Several TRBV segments were more frequent in patients than controls; TRBV5-6, TRBV5-1 and TRBV20-1 belonged to this group.

Carried by the TCR beta cDNA libraries were unique molecular identifiers. TCRdb independently ran MiXCR on the PCR reads; one entry per CDR3 protein. This sample has some 690,000 distinct CDR3 sequences, with roughly 27% found just once. Their cognate antigens are unknown. Sequenced input: blood. These receptors came from a girl between 10 and 17 years old with multiple sclerosis.

Many counts were recorded for this clonotype. The chain recombines TRBV6-2 or TRBV6-3 with TRBJ2-7, with a possible D match to TRBD2 (5 bases). V was trimmed by 3 bases and J by 6 bases, leaving 12 bases between them. This CDR3 has 13 residues. Germline V gene lookup returns CDR1 MNHEY and CDR2 SVGEGT. This CDR3 reads CASSYPGSFEQYF. The CDR3 DNA sequence: TGTGCCAGCAGTTATCCGGGGTCGTTCGAGCAGTACTTC.

The chain carries TRBV2 and TRBJ1-5; 7 nucleotides align to TRBD1. The CDR3 totals 13 residues. CDR1 is SNHLY, CDR2 FYNNEI, per germline. The ends lost 6 bases at V and 4 bases at J; junction bases unmatched: 3. CDR3 coding DNA: TGTGCCAGCAGAGCGACAGGGAATCAGCCCCAGCATTTT. This encodes CASRATGNQPQHF.

As regards this clonotype: One end of the junction fails to match germline, which may point to a read error. The rearrangement uses TRBV2 and TRBJ2-3; 7 positions agree with TRBD2. Germline CDR1 and CDR2: SNHLY and FYNNEI. The CDR3 has 13 amino acids. The CDR3 region has the DNA TGTGTCAGCAATAATTGGGGGGGAGATACGCAGTATTTT. This codes for CVSNNWGGDTQYF.

The J gene is TRBJ2-5, the V gene TRBV12-3 or TRBV12-4; D remains ambiguous. With 2 bases removed from V and 11 bases from J, the gap between germline ends came to 12 bases. There are 12 residues in the CDR3. The CDR3 reads CASSLFGEAQYF. Written as DNA, the CDR3 is TGTGCCAGCAGTTTATTTGGGGAAGCGCAGTACTTC.

In its sample, this clonotype was seen a few times. The CDR3 DNA reads TGTGCCAGCCACCGCGCTGGCAGCGCCTCCTCCTACAATGAGCAGTTCTTC. Its translation: CASHRAGSASSYNEQFF. The rearrangement joins TRBV28 to TRBJ2-1; no definite D call. Germline V gene data show CDR1 as MDHEN and CDR2 as SYDVKM. V lost 8 bases and J 0 bases, leaving 20 bases between the germline ends. This CDR3 has 17 amino acids.

The chain carries TRBV25-1 and TRBJ2-2, with a weak D call TRBD2 (6 bases). This CDR3 is 14 amino acids long. Looked up from germline, CDR1 is MGHDK and CDR2 is SYGVNS. The V end was cut by 4 bases, the J end by 4 bases, with 10 bases between. The CDR3 DNA sequence: TGTGCCAGCAGTGTCCCCGGGGGCACCGGGGAGCTGTTTTTT. As protein: CASSVPGGTGELFF. Drawing the rest from reference TRBV25-1 and TRBJ2-2, the complete variable domain is EADIYQTPRYLVIGTGKKITLECSQTMGHDKMYWYQQDPGMELHLIHYSYGVNSTEKGDLSSESTVSRIRTEHFPLTLESARPSHTSQYLCASSVPGGTGELFFGEGSRLTVL.

V usage is TRBV7-8 and J usage is TRBJ2-5, with D possibly TRBD1 on 7 matching bases. CDR1 SGHVS and CDR2 FQNEAQ come from the germline V gene. V shed 11 bases and J shed 5 bases, with 21 bases lying between them. This CDR3 has 14 residues. CDR3 bases: TGTGCCTCAAGAGAGGCAGCAGGGGGGGAGACCCAGTACTTC. Translation: CASREAAGGETQYF.

This chain connects TRBV19 to TRBJ1-5; D perhaps matches TRBD1 (6 bases). V shed 6 bases and J shed 2 bases, with 14 bases lying between them. This CDR3 region has 15 residues. CDR1 LNHDA and CDR2 SQIVND come from the germline V gene (reference sequence). The CDR3 reads CASRTTGTGNQPQHF. The CDR3 DNA follows: TGTGCCAGTAGGACAACAGGGACGGGCAATCAGCCCCAGCATTTT.

Turning to this clonotype: One end of the junction fails to match germline, which may point to a read error. V is TRBV12-3 or TRBV12-4 and J is TRBJ2-5, with 16 nucleotides matching TRBD2. The CDR3 is 18 residues long. CDR3 bases: TGTACCAGCAGCCGTGTGTTGGGACTAGCGGGGGGGCGGGAGACCCAGTACTTC. It specifies CTSSRVLGLAGGRETQYF.

This clonotype was seen many times. The chain is built from TRBV4-3 and TRBJ2-7; D is unclear. Trimming removed 4 bases at V and 4 bases at J, with 11 bases between. The CDR3 consists of 13 residues. Germline CDR1 and CDR2: LGHNA and YSLEER. The CDR3 loop reads CASSLDLTYEQYF. CDR3 in DNA: TGCGCCAGCAGCCTGGATCTCACGTACGAGCAGTACTTC.

As concerns this clonotype: This may stem from a read error, because a much larger clone lies one nucleotide away. This chain links TRBV29-1 with TRBJ2-1; TRBD2 is a possible D gene (7 bases). The CDR3 is made up of 13 amino acids. Per germline, CDR1 SQVTM and CDR2 ANQGSEA. V was clipped by 6 bases and J by 13 bases, with 22 bases between them. CDR3 nucleotide sequence: TGCAGCGTCGGCACGGGGGCGCGGGAGACCCAGTTCTTC. This encodes CSVGTGARETQFF.

The V call is TRBV20-1, the J call TRBJ1-2; D uncertain. There are 15 residues in the CDR3. Trimming removed 0 bases from V and 3 bases from J, with 14 bases in between. Germline assignment: CDR1 DFQATT and CDR2 SNEGSKA (reference sequence). This CDR3 is CSARDISSLDYGYTF. CDR3 bases: TGCAGTGCTAGAGATATTAGCAGCCTGGACTATGGCTACACCTTC.

On this clonotype itself: The germline gene is not matched at one end of the junction; a read error may be the cause. The chain is built from TRBV7-9 and TRBJ1-1; D is perhaps TRBD1 (5 bases). CDR1 is SEHNR and CDR2 is FQNEAQ in the germline V gene (reference sequence). The CDR3 extends over 12 amino acids. DNA of the CDR3: TGTGCCGGCAGCCCCTTGACAGTTGAAGCTTTCTTT. This codes for CAGSPLTVEAFF.

This clonotype was seen only a few times. The chain links TRBV7-9 to TRBJ1-1; the D is unclear. V was trimmed by 6 bases and J by 1 base, leaving 9 bases between them. The CDR3 totals 13 residues. Germline values: CDR1 SEHNR, CDR2 FQNEAQ (reference sequence). The CDR3 here is CASSPPANTEAFF. The CDR3 coding sequence is TGTGCCAGCAGTCCCCCGGCGAACACTGAAGCTTTCTTT.

This clonotype occurred a few times. The chain carries TRBV20-1 and TRBJ2-3; 8 nucleotides align to TRBD2. V was pared by 5 bases and J by 1 base, with 8 bases of the junction left unmatched. Germline-derived CDR1 and CDR2 are DFQATT and SNEGSKA (reference sequence). The CDR3 totals 15 residues. CDR3 sequence: CSAEGPTSGTDTQYF. CDR3 sequence (DNA): TGCAGTGCTGAGGGCCCGACTAGCGGCACAGATACGCAGTATTTT.

This chain uses TRBV20-1 with TRBJ1-2; 7 bases fit TRBD1. Trimming cost V 4 bases and J 13 bases; bases outside gene matches: 12. From germline, CDR1 is DFQATT and CDR2 SNEGSKA (reference sequence). The CDR3 spans 12 residues. CDR3 coding DNA: TGCAGTGCTATGAGGACAGGCCAGGTATTCACCTTC. Protein sequence: CSAMRTGQVFTF.

Remarks on this clonotype: The germline gene is not matched at one end of the junction; a read error may be the cause. This rearrangement joins TRBV6-1 to TRBJ2-4, with a tentative D call TRBD1 (5 bases). The V gene's germline CDR1 is MNHNS and CDR2 SASEGT. This CDR3 region has 10 residues. The CDR3 DNA follows: TGTGCCAGCAGTGAAAGCAGGGTGAGGTTC. Translated: CASSESRVRF.

Of note for this clonotype: The germline gene is not matched at one end of the junction; a read error may be the cause. The genes are TRBV11-2 and TRBJ1-1; D possibly corresponds to TRBD1 (5 bases). The CDR3 length is 17 residues. Germline-derived CDR1 and CDR2 are SGHAT and FQNNGV. The CDR3 DNA follows: TGTGCCAGCAGCTTAGTCGCGGGCAGGGTTGGTAACACTGAAGCGTTCTTT. This codes for CASSLVAGRVGNTEAFF. The full variable domain, rest sourced from reference TRBV11-2 and TRBJ1-1, is EAGVAQSPRYKIIEKRQSVAFWCNPISGHATLYWYQQILGQGPKLLIQFQNNGVVDDSQLPKDRFSAERLKGVDSTLKIQPAKLEDSAVYLCASSLVAGRVGNTEAFFGQGTRLTVV.

The V and J genes are TRBV14 and TRBJ2-5, with D perhaps TRBD1 or TRBD2 (7 bases each). Trimming took off 1 base at V and 0 bases at J, with 12 bases between the two ends. Germline assignment: CDR1 SGHDN and CDR2 FVKESK. CDR3 length: 16 amino acids. The CDR3 spells CASSQGPGGDQETQYF. The CDR3 DNA reads as TGTGCCAGCAGCCAAGGGCCAGGGGGGGACCAAGAGACCCAGTACTTC. The full variable domain, rest sourced from reference TRBV14 and TRBJ2-5, is EAGVTQFPSHSVIEKGQTVTLRCDPISGHDNLYWYRRVMGKEIKFLLHFVKESKQDESGMPNNRFLAERTGGTYSTLKVQPAELEDSGVYFCASSQGPGGDQETQYFGPGTRLLVL.

This sequence joins TRBV15 and TRBJ2-4; D is uncertain. V dropped 3 bases and J dropped 13 bases, with 13 bases sitting between them. CDR1 LNHNV and CDR2 YYDKDF come from the germline V gene (reference sequence). CDR3 length equals 12 residues. Here the CDR3 DNA reads TGTGCCACCAGCAGCGCGACGGAAGAGCAGTACTTC. Protein sequence: CATSSATEEQYF.

The chain links TRBV10-3 to TRBJ2-5; a weak D match, TRBD1 (6 bases). The CDR3 runs to 13 residues. Looked up from germline, CDR1 is ENHRY and CDR2 is SYGVKD. The germline V and J ends were trimmed by 6 bases and 2 bases, with 10 bases remaining between them. CDR3 loop: CAIRTGAQETQYF. The CDR3 coding sequence is TGTGCCATCAGGACAGGAGCACAAGAGACCCAGTACTTC.

CDR3 protein: CASSQNTAASYGYTF. In DNA, the CDR3 is TGCGCCAGCAGCCAGAACACCGCGGCATCCTATGGCTACACCTTC. The chain uses TRBV4-1 and TRBJ1-2; no clear D gene. CDR3 length: 15 amino acids. Germline CDR1 and CDR2: MGHRA and YSYEKL. The V gene lost 3 bases and the J gene lost 4 bases, with 15 bases spanning the gap.

Only a few counts were recorded for this clonotype. The V gene is TRBV5-5, the J gene TRBJ2-1; the D is unclear. This CDR3 contains 14 residues. Germline V lookup: CDR1 SGHKS, CDR2 YYEKEE (reference sequence). Deletions cut 0 bases from V and 5 bases from J, with 9 bases between. CDR3 sequence reads: CASSLGLTHNEQFF. The CDR3 DNA follows: TGTGCCAGCAGCTTGGGCCTAACGCACAATGAGCAGTTCTTC.

In this sample, this clonotype turned up many times. The chain links TRBV4-3 to TRBJ2-7, with 10 bases identical to TRBD1. V trimming: 5 bases; J trimming: 2 bases; junction bases outside the gene matches: 6. Germline CDR1 reads LGHNA; CDR2 reads YSLEER. The CDR3 is 15 residues long. Here the CDR3 DNA reads TGCGCCAGCAGCGCGGGGACAGGGGCTGCCTACGAGCAGTACTTC. This encodes CASSAGTGAAYEQYF.

The chain combines TRBV6-2 or TRBV6-3 with TRBJ2-7; D unclear. The V gene lost 6 bases and the J gene lost 3 bases, with 9 bases spanning the gap. CDR3 size: 12 residues. Germline CDR1 and CDR2: MNHEY and SVGEGT. The CDR3 here is CASRDLLYEQYF. CDR3 in DNA: TGTGCCAGCAGGGATCTACTCTACGAGCAGTACTTC.

This clonotype was seen a handful of times. The chain has TRBV11-2 and TRBJ2-5; D is possibly TRBD1 or TRBD2 (5 bases each). CDR1 is SGHAT, CDR2 FQNNGV, per germline. V gave up 10 bases and J gave up 4 bases, with 25 bases separating them. This CDR3 comprises 16 residues. DNA for the CDR3: TGTGCCACCCAGCTACTGGGACCGAGGATTGGAGAGACCCAGTACTTC. This encodes CATQLLGPRIGETQYF. Supplemented by reference TRBV11-2 and TRBJ2-5, the full variable domain reads EAGVAQSPRYKIIEKRQSVAFWCNPISGHATLYWYQQILGQGPKLLIQFQNNGVVDDSQLPKDRFSAERLKGVDSTLKIQPAKLEDSAVYLCATQLLGPRIGETQYFGPGTRLLVL.

The gene calls are TRBV20-1 and TRBJ1-5, with 10 bases that match TRBD1. CDR1 DFQATT and CDR2 SNEGSKA come from the germline V gene (reference sequence). CDR3 length equals 13 residues. V lost 5 bases and J lost 8; bases outside the gene matches: 6. For the CDR3, the DNA is TGCAGTGCTCAGACAGGGGGCTGGGAGCCCCAGCATTTT. This codes for CSAQTGGWEPQHF.